Each of the 21 T cell receptor beta chains below was sequenced from the same sample in a study of cytomegalovirus exposure and HLA in healthy donors listed by TCRdb under 2017. Receptor amplification or capture employed the immunoSEQ multiplex PCR assay. TCRdb carries this immuneACCESS record with in-frame sequences only. Its versions omit some clonotypes, under half of them owing to an unresolved V gene in the studies checked, with the rest unexplained. For this sample the table gives more than 120,000 clones, of which roughly 89% were detected only once. The ten largest clonotypes hold 4.5% of the sample. The material sequenced was PBMCs. The receptors come from a man aged 18-30 years in good health and CMV-seropositive.

This clone was seen only a few times. This chain connects TRBV6-1 to TRBJ2-1; 9 nucleotides agree with TRBD2. CDR3 length: 15 residues. The germline gives CDR1 MNHNS, CDR2 SASEGT. V shed 1 base and J 3 bases; nucleotides not matched to a gene: 1. The CDR3 sequence: CASSEGLADYNEQFF. Here the CDR3 DNA reads TGTGCCAGCAGTGAAGGACTAGCGGACTACAATGAGCAGTTCTTC.

The CDR3 sequence: CASSSRVPNEQFF. DNA of the CDR3: TGCGCCAGCAGCTCCAGGGTTCCCAATGAGCAGTTCTTC. V gene TRBV5-1 combines with J gene TRBJ2-1; D might be TRBD1 (5 bases). CDR1 is SGHRS and CDR2 is YFSETQ in the germline V gene. Trimming cost V 3 bases and J 6 bases, with 10 bases left between them. The CDR3 length is 13 residues.

This chain's CDR3 is CASGLVLIAGELFF. The CDR3 DNA reads as TGTGCTAGTGGTTTGGTACTGATCGCCGGGGAGCTGTTTTTT. V and J are TRBV12-5 and TRBJ2-2; D ambiguous. The CDR3 extends over 14 amino acids. Germline V gives CDR1 LGHNT, CDR2 FRNRAP. Trimming left V 0 bases short and J 6 bases short, with 8 bases between.

This sequence joins TRBV2 and TRBJ1-2; 9 nucleotides match TRBD1. This CDR3 has 15 amino acids. Germline CDR1 reads SNHLY; CDR2 reads FYNNEI. Losses at the gene ends were 6 bases for V and 8 bases for J; bases not matched to a gene: 13. The CDR3 sequence: CASSPRDRAKIGYTF. The CDR3 coding sequence is TGTGCCAGCAGCCCCCGGGACAGGGCGAAAATCGGCTACACCTTC.

The chain links TRBV19 to TRBJ1-5; 7 positions match TRBD1. Germline lookup yields CDR1 LNHDA and CDR2 SQIVND (reference sequence). The CDR3 length is 15 residues. J lost 4 bases, V lost 1 base, and 4 bases had no gene match. The CDR3 DNA is TGTGCCAGTAGTATAGCGGGACAGATAAATCAGCCCCAGCATTTT. It translates to CASSIAGQINQPQHF.

The chain combines TRBV5-1 with TRBJ1-1; 9 bases align to TRBD1. Germline V gives CDR1 SGHRS, CDR2 YFSETQ. J was trimmed by 3 bases and V by 4 bases; bases with no gene match: 7. The CDR3 contains 15 residues. Written as DNA, the CDR3 is TGCGCCAGCAGCACGACAGGGGGTGGGGACACTGAAGCTTTCTTT. Translating it yields CASSTTGGGDTEAFF.

This rearrangement joins TRBV27 to TRBJ1-2; D gene uncertain. With 4 bases removed from V and 7 bases from J, the gap between germline ends came to 16 bases. This CDR3 has 14 residues. Per germline, CDR1 MNHEY and CDR2 SMNVEV (reference sequence). CDR3 nucleotide sequence: TGTGCCAGCAGTTCCTACGGGTCAACGGGTGGCTACACCTTC. It encodes CASSSYGSTGGYTF.

The chain joins TRBV6-1 to TRBJ2-7; tentative D call: TRBD2 (5 bases). Germline V CDR1 and CDR2: MNHNS, SASEGT. This CDR3 has 17 amino acids. With 0 bases removed from V and 2 bases from J, the gap between germline ends came to 17 bases. Written as DNA, the CDR3 is TGTGCCAGCAGTGAAGCGGTAGGCACGGGGTCTCCCTACGAGCAGTACTTC. Translated, it gives CASSEAVGTGSPYEQYF.

V gene TRBV5-1 combines with J gene TRBJ2-2; TRBD1 matches at 7 bases. The CDR3 length is 15 residues. Germline CDR1 reads SGHRS; CDR2 reads YFSETQ. Trimming cost V 3 bases and J 3 bases; bases outside gene matches: 5. The CDR3 here is CASSSRQGDTGELFF. The CDR3 DNA reads TGCGCCAGCAGCTCGCGACAGGGTGACACCGGGGAGCTGTTTTTT.

This clone was detected a few times. This chain connects TRBV18 to TRBJ1-1, with D possibly being TRBD1 (6 bases). Looked up from germline, CDR1 is KGHSH and CDR2 is LQKENI. The length of the CDR3 is 15 residues. Trimming pared 6 bases from V and 0 bases from J, leaving 14 bases between. DNA of the CDR3: TGTGCCAGCTCGCTTAATACAGGGATGAACACTGAAGCTTTCTTT. This translates into CASSLNTGMNTEAFF.

The chain is built from TRBV7-9 and TRBJ2-3, with D possibly matching TRBD1 (5 bases). Looked up from germline, CDR1 is SEHNR and CDR2 is FQNEAQ (reference sequence). This CDR3 contains 16 residues. V shed 5 bases and J shed 1 base, with 16 bases lying between them. Here the CDR3 DNA reads TGTGCCAGCAGCACAGGTTTGGGCGGTCGCACAGATACGCAGTATTTT. This translates into CASSTGLGGRTDTQYF.

The chain employs TRBV30 and TRBJ2-2; D remains ambiguous. V shed 0 bases and J shed 7 bases, with 9 bases lying between them. Germline lookup yields CDR1 GTSNPN and CDR2 SVGIG (reference sequence). The CDR3 is 13 residues long. The CDR3 DNA sequence: TGTGCCTGGAGTGTAATTGCGAACGGGGAGCTGTTTTTT. This translates into CAWSVIANGELFF.

V is TRBV29-1 and J is TRBJ2-3; D possibly corresponds to TRBD1 (6 bases). Per the germline V gene, CDR1 is SQVTM and CDR2 is ANQGSEA. The V end was cut by 6 bases, the J end by 2 bases, with 15 bases between. The CDR3 runs to 14 residues. DNA for the CDR3: TGCAGCGTAAGGACGGGACAAGACACAGATACGCAGTATTTT. As protein: CSVRTGQDTDTQYF.

The V and J genes are TRBV30 and TRBJ1-1, with D possibly TRBD1 on 5 matching bases. CDR1 is GTSNPN and CDR2 is SVGIG in the germline V gene (reference sequence). This CDR3 has 13 residues. V was pared by 5 bases and J by 1 base, with 11 bases between. CDR3 in DNA: TGTGCCTGGGACTCCGGGGGGAACACTGAAGCTTTCTTT. As protein: CAWDSGGNTEAFF.

The chain joins TRBV2 to TRBJ2-3; 7 bases line up with TRBD1. CDR3 length equals 13 residues. The V gene's germline CDR1 is SNHLY and CDR2 FYNNEI. J lost 4 bases, V lost 6 bases, and 4 bases had no gene match. CDR3 nucleotide sequence: TGTGCCAGCAGCGACAGGGTATCAGATACGCAGTATTTT. This translates into CASSDRVSDTQYF.

The chain is built from TRBV7-9 and TRBJ1-2, with a possible D match to TRBD1 (6 bases). Germline CDR1 is SEHNR and CDR2 is FQNEAQ (reference sequence). V was shortened by 7 bases and J by 8 bases, with 20 bases between the two germline ends. The CDR3 contains 14 residues. CDR3 in DNA: TGTGCCAGCACTCGCCAAACCGGGACAAAAGGCTACACCTTC. It specifies CASTRQTGTKGYTF.

The J gene is TRBJ2-3, the V gene TRBV13; 7 positions agree with TRBD2. Per germline, CDR1 PRHDT and CDR2 FYEKMQ (reference sequence). The CDR3 sequence is 17 residues long. With V trimmed by 0 bases and J by 0 bases, 6 bases remained unmatched. The CDR3 protein is CASSLGTAGLSTDTQYF. DNA for the CDR3: TGTGCCAGCAGCTTAGGGACAGCGGGGCTCAGCACAGATACGCAGTATTTT. Full variable domain (outside the CDR3, taken from reference TRBV13 and TRBJ2-3): AAGVIQSPRHLIKEKRETATLKCYPIPRHDTVYWYQQGPGQDPQFLISFYEKMQSDKGSIPDRFSAQQFSDYHSELNMSSLELGDSALYFCASSLGTAGLSTDTQYFGPGTRLTVL.

This clone has only one observation. In nucleotides, the CDR3 is TGTGCCAGTAGCATCCCCGACAGGAACACTGAAGCTTTCTTT. As protein: CASSIPDRNTEAFF. The chain carries TRBV19 and TRBJ1-1; a possible D gene is TRBD1 (5 bases). The V gene's germline CDR1 is LNHDA and CDR2 SQIVND (reference sequence). The CDR3 totals 14 residues. V was pared by 6 bases and J by 1 base, with 12 bases between.

The CDR3 sequence: CACGLAGANEQFF. CDR3 in DNA: TGTGCCTGTGGACTAGCGGGAGCCAATGAGCAGTTCTTC. The rearrangement uses TRBV30 and TRBJ2-1, with TRBD2 identical over 13 bases. Germline CDR1 is GTSNPN and CDR2 is SVGIG (reference sequence). The CDR3 runs to 13 residues. The V and J ends lost 6 bases and 6 bases, in that order; junction bases with no gene match: 2.

The V gene is TRBV27, the J gene TRBJ2-1, with TRBD2 matching 9 bases. The V gene end was trimmed by 3 bases and the J gene end by 4 bases; junction bases not matched to a gene: 10. The germline gives CDR1 MNHEY, CDR2 SMNVEV (reference sequence). The CDR3 spans 17 residues. As DNA, the CDR3 is TGTGCCAGCAGTTTCCTCCGGGGACTAGCAGAATACAATGAGCAGTTCTTC. Encoded protein: CASSFLRGLAEYNEQFF.

The J gene is TRBJ2-1, the V gene TRBV13; 11 bases map to TRBD2. Germline values: CDR1 PRHDT, CDR2 FYEKMQ (reference sequence). V lost 6 bases to trimming and J lost 4 bases; unmatched junction nucleotides: 11. The length of the CDR3 is 17 residues. The CDR3 loop reads CASRERTGTSGYNEQFF. In DNA, the CDR3 is TGTGCCAGCAGGGAAAGAACCGGGACTAGCGGTTACAATGAGCAGTTCTTC.